This TCR beta chain derives from a study of vaccination and CD4 T cells after COVID-19. Whole-study context: The interval from dose two to post-vaccine sampling had a median of about 72 days, and it ranged from 14 to 241.

Sequenced with the Oncomine TCR Beta short-read assay was DNA taken from cultured CD4+ T cells. Cultured CD4+ T cells were the source of extracted genomic DNA. Each CDR3 protein is one row after TCRdb ran MiXCR on the PCR reads. This table holds over 12,000 distinct CDR3 sequences, about three fifths found once. Remarks on this clonotype: Its antigen remains unknown.

V gave up 6 bases and J gave up 1 base, with 12 bases separating them. Germline CDR1 MNHNS, CDR2 SASEGT. There are 14 residues in the CDR3. Treatment described: roughly 10-day PBMC culture with coronavirus spike peptide pools or control peptides (ViraFEST assay). The sequence derives from a human donor who had recovered from COVID-19. Source material: CD4+ T cells from blood, cultured in vitro. The chain recombines TRBV6-1 with TRBJ2-5, with a tentative D call TRBD2 (6 bases). CDR3 sequence (DNA): TGTGCCAGCAGACAACCGGGGGTCCAAGAGACCCAGTACTTC. This codes for CASRQPGVQETQYF.